This T cell receptor (beta chain) came from a study of blood T cell repertoires in COVID-19. Across the study: In each case, the material was cDNA or gDNA derived from T cells, B-cell-depleted T cells, or PBMCs.

How the authors handled the data: How many nucleated cells were present was estimated from reference gene primer amplification. The table came from immunoSEQ multiplex PCR; TCRdb's copy has only in-frame clones and leaves some out. The DNA was the basis for D and trimming; V, J and clone size are from that table. The repertoire holds approximately 240,000 clones, with around nine tenths as singletons. Residents of about two dozen US areas, aged about 18 to 95 years, made up the participants. The CDR3 is 11 amino acids. Sequencing was done on a sample of PBMCs or T cells enriched from blood (not recorded which). The TCR originated in a woman aged 18-29 years who had recovered from COVID-19. V usage is TRBV1 and J usage is TRBJ1-1; TRBD1, the table's D call, was not compared with the DNA. TRBV1 is annotated as a pseudogene. The CDR3 reads CTSLPRDRPFF. Here the CDR3 DNA reads TGCACCAGCCTACCCCGGGACAGACCTTTCTTT.